The clone carrying this TCR beta chain was seen only once. What it binds is not known. Next came a second PCR, run for about 7 to 12 cycles, which used a sample-barcoded 5' primer along with a J-beta primer mix. TCRdb processed the 5' RACE reads anew with MiXCR; each CDR3 protein has one entry. The sample shows roughly 1,800,000 distinct CDR3 sequences, about 50% of them seen only once. These data originate in a study of blood T cells in healthy people across ages. Study conclusions and caveats: Diversity was estimated from one million T cells, and these estimates were considered underestimates.

Isolating PBMCs gave at least 6 million of these cells per sample. The specimen sequenced was blood. This receptor was identified in a woman in her forties in good health.

CDR3 sequence reads: CASSEHKSYEQYF. The CDR3 DNA reads TGTGCCAGCAGTGAACATAAATCCTACGAGCAGTACTTC. The rearrangement joins TRBV6-1 to TRBJ2-7, with D hard to call. Deletions cut 2 bases from V and 1 base from J, with 6 bases between. This CDR3 has 13 residues. Germline CDR1 and CDR2: MNHNS and SASEGT.